This TCR beta chain stems from a study of blood T cell repertoires in COVID-19 (dated by TCRdb to 2020 to 2021). Context from the whole study: Samples from collaborators originated in the United States, Italy and Spain and spanned both the acute and convalescent phases of COVID-19. The material from the prospective study consisted of cDNA or gDNA derived from T cells, B-cell-depleted T cells, or PBMCs. The dataset comprised deeply sampled blood TCRbeta repertoires from subjects exposed to, actively infected with, or recovered from COVID-19. The repertoires were made available in a free public database intended to serve as a resource for research on the immune response to SARS-CoV-2. Samples came from the ongoing ImmuneRACE study (first 160 participants) plus 1,254 subjects from 6 global collaborators. Sample metadata almost always included a de-identified subject ID, COVID-19 status, age in years and sex. Where HLA class I and class II types were available, the types were taken from metadata supplied by the sample provider, not from assay-based typing. General conclusions and limits of the study: Clinical and demographic metadata were provided uncurated, with the amount varying by source and participant.

V has 4 bases trimmed and J has 6 bases trimmed; junction bases matching no gene number 9. CDR1 and CDR2 (SGDLS, YYNGEE) derive from the germline V gene. Including the terminal cysteine and phenylalanine, the CDR3 comprises 17 residues. The read is trimmed to its CDR3 DNA, 51 bases read in frame from base 1. At one collaborating source in Seattle, patients were enrolled during active infection and were followed longitudinally through the course of disease. Collaborating institutions collected whole blood in K2EDTA tubes following their own protocols. For TCRbeta analysis, collaborator samples were shipped as frozen whole blood, as isolated PBMCs, or as DNA extracted from either sample type. TCRbeta CDR3 regions were amplified from genomic DNA using the immunoSEQ Assay, a bias-controlled multiplex PCR. Per the original workflow: Nucleated cell counts per sample were estimated from amplification of reference gene primers within the assay. To quantify the absolute abundance of each unique TCRbeta CDR3 rearrangement, sequence reads were collapsed and filtered. For each sample, productive Simpson clonality was calculated as the square root of Simpson's diversity index across productive rearrangements. Sourced from immuneACCESS, this table was stored by TCRdb with only in-frame sequences that have V and J called. A share of the clones is absent; for the studies checked, an unresolved V gene accounts for under half, and the remainder has no known explanation. The V and J calls and clone size come from that table; D and trimming were worked out from the DNA. The sample records over 250,000 clones, roughly 90% of which are singletons. The ten largest make up about an eighth of the sample.

Concerning this clone: Its binding antigen is unknown. Base qualities are not recorded, but no much larger clone differs from it by a single base.

This sequence originates from a woman in her 70s with COVID-19, enrolled during active disease. The V and J segments used are TRBV9 and TRBJ2-1; 14 central bases correspond to TRBD2. Source material: peripheral blood. The CDR3 protein sequence reads: CASSFRTSGGPINEQFF. The nucleotide sequence is given as TGTGCCAGCAGCTTTAGGACTAGCGGGGGGCCTATCAATGAGCAGTTCTTC.